The 20 T cell receptor beta chains in this list originate from one sample, sequenced in a study of metastatic and nonmetastatic thyroid tumors. All patients were untreated before thyroid surgery. TCRdb re-analyzed the PCR reads through MiXCR. This sample has approximately 17,000 clones, with 25% to 35% found just once. Sequences were obtained from tumor tissue. All receptors come from a female donor with papillary thyroid cancer or a benign thyroid nodule (not recorded which). Some clones in this sample may be carry-over from other donors' samples.

About this clone itself: This clone may be a read error of a much larger clone one base away. Other DNA sequences within the sample encode an identical CDR3. V is TRBV5-4 and J is TRBJ2-1; no reliable D call. The germline V gene encodes CDR1 SGHNT and CDR2 YYREEE (reference sequence). The CDR3 extends over 13 amino acids. Trimming cost V 4 bases and J 3 bases, with 8 bases left between them. CDR3 sequence (DNA): TGTGCCAGCAGCATTGGTAGCTACAATGAGCAGTTCTTC. Its translation: CASSIGSYNEQFF.

This clone was counted at least ten times. The rearrangement links TRBV6-1 to TRBJ1-1, with D tentatively TRBD1 (6 bases). Germline loops: CDR1 MNHNS, CDR2 SASEGT. With 7 bases removed from V and 0 bases from J, the gap between germline ends came to 18 bases. CDR3 length: 16 residues. In nucleotides, the CDR3 is TGTGCCAGCACCCAAATCCTCGGACAGATGAACACTGAAGCTTTCTTT. Its translation is CASTQILGQMNTEAFF.

Relative to its sample, this clone is medium-sized. The genes are TRBV6-2 or TRBV6-3 and TRBJ2-7, with 8 bases fitting TRBD1. This CDR3 contains 14 residues. V trimming: 5 bases; J trimming: 3 bases; junction bases outside the gene matches: 6. The germline V gene encodes CDR1 MNHEY and CDR2 SVGEGT. DNA for the CDR3: TGTGCCAGCAGTAGAGGACAGGGCCGCTACGAGCAGTACTTC. This gives the protein CASSRGQGRYEQYF.

This clone showed up just once. The genes are TRBV19 and TRBJ2-5; D perhaps matches TRBD1 (6 bases). The CDR3 has 14 amino acids. Germline values: CDR1 LNHDA, CDR2 SQIVND (reference sequence). Trimming left V 3 bases short and J 5 bases short, with 13 bases between. The CDR3 nucleotides are TGTGCCAGTAGTATCCAGGGGCGGTGGGAGACCCAGTACTTC. Translating it yields CASSIQGRWETQYF. The full variable domain, rest sourced from reference TRBV19 and TRBJ2-5, is DGGITQSPKYLFRKEGQNVTLSCEQNLNHDAMYWYRQDPGQGLRLIYYSQIVNDFQKGDIAEGYSVSREKKESFPLTVTSAQKNPTAFYLCASSIQGRWETQYFGPGTRLLVL.

In this sample, this clone turned up many times. The chain employs TRBV20-1 and TRBJ2-1, with unresolved D. The germline V and J ends were trimmed by 5 bases and 0 bases, with 14 bases remaining between them. CDR1 DFQATT and CDR2 SNEGSKA come from the germline V gene (reference sequence). The CDR3 sequence is 15 residues long. The CDR3 region has the DNA TGCAGTGCTCCCCTTTACAAGAGCTCCTACAATGAGCAGTTCTTC. Protein product: CSAPLYKSSYNEQFF.

The gene calls are TRBV5-1 and TRBJ2-3; no reliable D call. Trimming took off 0 bases at V and 1 base at J, with 12 bases between the two ends. This CDR3 comprises 16 residues. From germline, CDR1 is SGHRS and CDR2 YFSETQ. The CDR3 nucleotides read TGCGCCAGCAGCTTGGTCGCTGGCGAGGGCACAGATACGCAGTATTTT. Its translation: CASSLVAGEGTDTQYF.

This clone has only a few counts. Just one base apart from a much larger clone, this may be a read error. The chain couples TRBV19 to TRBJ1-5; the D gene is possibly TRBD1 (6 bases). The V gene's germline CDR1 is LNHDA and CDR2 SQIVND (reference sequence). The CDR3 loop spans 14 amino acids. The CDR3 sequence: CASIRDIRDQPQHF. The CDR3 coding sequence is TGTGCCAGTATCCGGGACATTCGAGATCAGCCCCAGCACTTT.

This clone is medium-sized (0.01 to 0.1%). The V gene is TRBV28, the J gene TRBJ1-6; D is uncertain. With 9 bases removed from V and 5 bases from J, the gap between germline ends came to 5 bases. This CDR3 contains 11 residues. Per germline, CDR1 MDHEN and CDR2 SYDVKM. This chain's CDR3 is CASTDNSPLHF. CDR3 DNA: TGTGCCAGTACTGATAATTCACCCCTCCACTTT.

This clone has at least ten counts. The chain uses TRBV29-1 and TRBJ2-1; maybe TRBD1 (6 bases). The CDR3 is made up of 13 amino acids. Trimming cost V 1 base and J 3 bases, with 7 bases left between them. Germline V gives CDR1 SQVTM, CDR2 ANQGSEA. The chain's CDR3 is CSVEGTDYNEQFF. As DNA, the CDR3 is TGCAGCGTTGAAGGGACAGACTACAATGAGCAGTTCTTC.

This clone was recorded many times. V gene TRBV7-2 combines with J gene TRBJ1-1; D might be TRBD1 (5 bases). This CDR3 has 15 residues. Trimming left V 5 bases short and J 0 bases short, with 13 bases between. Germline CDR1 is SGHTA and CDR2 is FQGNSA. The CDR3 DNA reads TGTGCCAGCAGCCTGCCGGGGCAGATGAACACTGAAGCTTTCTTT. It translates to CASSLPGQMNTEAFF. Full variable domain (outside the CDR3, taken from reference TRBV7-2 and TRBJ1-1): GAGVSQSPSNKVTEKGKDVELRCDPISGHTALYWYRQSLGQGLEFLIYFQGNSAPDKSGLPSDRFSAERTGGSVSTLTIQRTQQEDSAVYLCASSLPGQMNTEAFFGQGTRLTVV.

The chain recombines TRBV30 with TRBJ2-1; 9 bases line up with TRBD1. Germline assignment: CDR1 GTSNPN and CDR2 SVGIG (reference sequence). Trimming removed 0 bases from V and 4 bases from J; junction bases left unmatched: 7. CDR3 size: 16 residues. DNA for the CDR3: TGTGCCTGGAGTGTACTTGGGACAGGGAGTTACAATGAGCAGTTCTTC. Its translation: CAWSVLGTGSYNEQFF.

There are many counts of this clone. J is TRBJ1-1 and V is TRBV20-1; D call uncertain. This CDR3 region has 16 residues. CDR1 is DFQATT and CDR2 is SNEGSKA in the germline V gene (reference sequence). Trimming cost V 7 bases and J 0 bases, with 21 bases left between them. This CDR3 is CSVRGRTQRLNTEAFF. CDR3 bases: TGCAGTGTGAGAGGCAGGACTCAAAGACTGAACACTGAAGCTTTCTTT.

This clone was seen only once. This sequence joins TRBV20-1 and TRBJ2-7; 9 bases are shared with TRBD2. The CDR3 consists of 15 residues. Germline V gene lookup returns CDR1 DFQATT and CDR2 SNEGSKA (reference sequence). The ends lost 1 base at V and 0 bases at J; junction bases unmatched: 4. This chain's CDR3 is CSARGGLASSYEQYF. The CDR3 coding sequence is TGCAGTGCTAGAGGCGGACTAGCGAGCTCCTACGAGCAGTACTTC.

This clone was recorded many times. This chain uses TRBV7-2 with TRBJ1-5; D is perhaps TRBD1 (6 bases). The germline gives CDR1 SGHTA, CDR2 FQGNSA. This CDR3 has 14 amino acids. Trimming took off 3 bases at V and 6 bases at J, with 12 bases between the two ends. Here the CDR3 reads CASSFPGGAQPQHF. The CDR3 nucleotides read TGTGCCAGCAGCTTCCCCGGGGGGGCTCAGCCCCAGCATTTT.

By sample share, this clone is medium-sized (0.01 to 0.1%). The V call is TRBV2, the J call TRBJ2-7; D call uncertain. CDR1 and CDR2 from the germline V gene are SNHLY and FYNNEI. The length of the CDR3 is 13 residues. V was shortened by 4 bases and J by 4 bases, with 11 bases between the two germline ends. CDR3 coding DNA: TGTGCCAGCAGTGCCGGGCTCAAGTACGAGCAGTACTTC. Translation: CASSAGLKYEQYF.

This chain connects TRBV13 to TRBJ2-1; 11 nucleotides agree with TRBD2. V gave up 3 bases and J gave up 9 bases; unmatched junction bases: 7. The germline gives CDR1 PRHDT, CDR2 FYEKMQ (reference sequence). There are 15 residues in the CDR3. The CDR3 DNA reads as TGTGCCAGCAGCTTTAGCGGGGGGGCCGGTGTTGAGCAGTTCTTC. This gives the protein CASSFSGGAGVEQFF. The full variable domain, rest sourced from reference TRBV13 and TRBJ2-1, is AAGVIQSPRHLIKEKRETATLKCYPIPRHDTVYWYQQGPGQDPQFLISFYEKMQSDKGSIPDRFSAQQFSDYHSELNMSSLELGDSALYFCASSFSGGAGVEQFFGPGTRLTVL.

The chain joins TRBV11-2 to TRBJ1-4; 10 nucleotides agree with TRBD1. The CDR3 has 16 amino acids. Germline V lookup: CDR1 SGHAT, CDR2 FQNNGV. With V trimmed by 3 bases and J by 5 bases, 6 bases remained unmatched. The CDR3 DNA follows: TGTGCCAGCAGCTTGGGATGGGGACAGGGGAATGAAAAACTGTTTTTT. Translating it yields CASSLGWGQGNEKLFF.

This clone was counted a few times. This chain links TRBV28 with TRBJ1-1, with D hard to call. The germline gives CDR1 MDHEN, CDR2 SYDVKM. This CDR3 region has 13 residues. V was trimmed by 6 bases and J by 8 bases, leaving 16 bases between them. The CDR3 loop reads CASSFRGRGEAFF. The DNA of the CDR3 is TGTGCCAGCAGCTTCCGCGGGCGAGGAGAAGCTTTCTTT.

The sample holds many counts of this clone. This rearrangement joins TRBV20-1 to TRBJ1-1; D unresolved. The germline gives CDR1 DFQATT, CDR2 SNEGSKA (reference sequence). This CDR3 is 15 amino acids long. V gave up 0 bases and J gave up 0 bases, with 11 bases separating them. CDR3: CSARDGGELNTEAFF. The CDR3 bases are TGCAGTGCTAGAGATGGCGGCGAATTGAACACTGAAGCTTTCTTT.

This clone came up a few times. This chain joins TRBV7-9 and TRBJ2-1; D ambiguous. This CDR3 has 12 residues. Germline V gene lookup returns CDR1 SEHNR and CDR2 FQNEAQ (reference sequence). The V gene lost 5 bases and the J gene lost 7 bases, with 9 bases spanning the gap. The CDR3 DNA is TGTGCCAGCAGCCCAACCAGGAATGAGCAGTTCTTC. Its protein is CASSPTRNEQFF.